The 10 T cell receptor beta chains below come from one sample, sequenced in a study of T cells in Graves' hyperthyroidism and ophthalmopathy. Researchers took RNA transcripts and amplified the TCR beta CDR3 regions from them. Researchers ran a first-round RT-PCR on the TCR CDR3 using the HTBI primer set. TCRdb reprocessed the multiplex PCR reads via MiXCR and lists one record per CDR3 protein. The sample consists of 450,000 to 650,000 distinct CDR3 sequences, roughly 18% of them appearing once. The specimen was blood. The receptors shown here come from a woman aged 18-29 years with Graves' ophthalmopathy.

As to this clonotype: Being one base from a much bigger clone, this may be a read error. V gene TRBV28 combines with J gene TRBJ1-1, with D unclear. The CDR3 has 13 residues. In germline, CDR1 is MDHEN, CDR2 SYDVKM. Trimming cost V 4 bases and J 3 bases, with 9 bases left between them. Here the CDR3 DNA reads TGTGCCAGCAGTTCCGACGTTGACACTGAAGCTTTCTTT. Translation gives CASSSDVDTEAFF.

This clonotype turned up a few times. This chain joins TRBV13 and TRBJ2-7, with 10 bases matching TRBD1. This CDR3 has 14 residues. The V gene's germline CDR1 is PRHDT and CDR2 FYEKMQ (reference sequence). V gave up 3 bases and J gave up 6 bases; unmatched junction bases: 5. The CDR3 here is CASSFRDRGSEQYF. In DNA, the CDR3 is TGTGCCAGCAGCTTCCGGGACAGGGGTAGCGAGCAGTACTTC.

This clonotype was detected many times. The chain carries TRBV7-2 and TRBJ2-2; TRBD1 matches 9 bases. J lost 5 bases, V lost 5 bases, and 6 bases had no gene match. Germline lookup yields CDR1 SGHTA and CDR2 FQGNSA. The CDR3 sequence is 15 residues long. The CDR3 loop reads CASSVGQGITGELFF. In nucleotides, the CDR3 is TGTGCCAGCAGCGTTGGACAGGGGATAACCGGGGAGCTGTTTTTT.

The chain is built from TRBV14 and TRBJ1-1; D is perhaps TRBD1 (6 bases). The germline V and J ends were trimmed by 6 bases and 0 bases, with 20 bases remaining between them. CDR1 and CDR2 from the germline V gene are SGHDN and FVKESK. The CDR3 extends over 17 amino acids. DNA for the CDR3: TGTGCCAGCAGTCCGATATCCCTTAGGGGGGTGAACACTGAAGCTTTCTTT. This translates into CASSPISLRGVNTEAFF.

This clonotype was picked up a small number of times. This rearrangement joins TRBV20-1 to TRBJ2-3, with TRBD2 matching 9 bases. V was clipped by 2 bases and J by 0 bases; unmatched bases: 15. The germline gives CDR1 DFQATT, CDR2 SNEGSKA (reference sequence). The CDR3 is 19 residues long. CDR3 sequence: CSARSPGGSGSPSTDTQYF. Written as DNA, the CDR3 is TGCAGTGCTAGATCGCCAGGTGGTAGCGGGAGCCCTAGCACAGATACGCAGTATTTT.

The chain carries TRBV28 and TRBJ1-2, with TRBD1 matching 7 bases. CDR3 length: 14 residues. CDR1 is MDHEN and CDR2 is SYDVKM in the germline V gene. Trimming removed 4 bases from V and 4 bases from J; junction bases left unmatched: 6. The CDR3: CASSSQPGGYGYTF. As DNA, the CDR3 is TGTGCCAGCAGTTCCCAACCAGGGGGCTATGGCTACACCTTC.

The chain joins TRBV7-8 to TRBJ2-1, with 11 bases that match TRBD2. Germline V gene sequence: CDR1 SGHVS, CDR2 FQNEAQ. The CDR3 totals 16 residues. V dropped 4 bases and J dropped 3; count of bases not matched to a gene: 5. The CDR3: CASSSQTSGVYNEQFF. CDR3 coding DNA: TGTGCCAGCAGCTCACAGACTAGCGGGGTCTACAATGAGCAGTTCTTC.

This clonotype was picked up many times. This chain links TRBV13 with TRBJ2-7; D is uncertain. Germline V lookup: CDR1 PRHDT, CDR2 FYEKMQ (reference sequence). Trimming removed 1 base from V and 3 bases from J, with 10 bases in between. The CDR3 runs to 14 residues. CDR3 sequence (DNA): TGTGCCAGCAGCTTAGTGGCCCGAGGCTACGAGCAGTACTTC. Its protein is CASSLVARGYEQYF.

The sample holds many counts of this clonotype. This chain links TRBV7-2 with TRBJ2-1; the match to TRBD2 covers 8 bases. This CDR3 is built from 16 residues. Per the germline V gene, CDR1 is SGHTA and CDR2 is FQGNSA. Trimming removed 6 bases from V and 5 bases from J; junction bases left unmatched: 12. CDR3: CASRGAGGFTNNEQFF. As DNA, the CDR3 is TGTGCCAGCAGGGGGGCGGGAGGCTTTACCAACAATGAGCAGTTCTTC. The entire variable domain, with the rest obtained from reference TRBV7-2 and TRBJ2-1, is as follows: GAGVSQSPSNKVTEKGKDVELRCDPISGHTALYWYRQSLGQGLEFLIYFQGNSAPDKSGLPSDRFSAERTGGSVSTLTIQRTQQEDSAVYLCASRGAGGFTNNEQFFGPGTRLTVL.

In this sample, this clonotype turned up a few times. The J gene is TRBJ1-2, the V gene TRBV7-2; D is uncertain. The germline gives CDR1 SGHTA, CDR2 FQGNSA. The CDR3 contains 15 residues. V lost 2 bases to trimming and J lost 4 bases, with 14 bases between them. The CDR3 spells CASSLWEGGGYGYTF. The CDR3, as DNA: TGTGCCAGCAGCTTATGGGAGGGTGGCGGCTATGGCTACACCTTC.